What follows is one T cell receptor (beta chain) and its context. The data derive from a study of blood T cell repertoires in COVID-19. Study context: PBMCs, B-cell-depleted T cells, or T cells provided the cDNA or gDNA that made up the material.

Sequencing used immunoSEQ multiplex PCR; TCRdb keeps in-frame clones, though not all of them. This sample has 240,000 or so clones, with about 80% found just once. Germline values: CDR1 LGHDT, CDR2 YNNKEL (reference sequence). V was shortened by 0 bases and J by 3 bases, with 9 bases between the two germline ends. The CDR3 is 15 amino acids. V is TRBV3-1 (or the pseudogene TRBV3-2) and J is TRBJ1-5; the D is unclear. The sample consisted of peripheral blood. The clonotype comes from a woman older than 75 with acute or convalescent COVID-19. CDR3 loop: CASSQDSSINQPQHF. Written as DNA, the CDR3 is TGTGCCAGCAGCCAAGACTCGTCTATCAATCAGCCCCAGCATTTT.